These T cell receptor beta chains were read from a single sample in a study. TCRdb redid the calling of the 5' RACE reads with MiXCR, one entry per CDR3 protein. The repertoire holds fewer than 9,000 distinct CDR3 sequences, with 52% as singletons. Material for sequencing was memory CD4+ T cells sorted from a lymph node. The receptors originated from a female donor with breast cancer. Each CDR3 is given with its conserved first and last residue. A D gene is named only where the DNA matches it firmly. A row's size may be missing; if present it is once, few, many or a size class.

V gene	D gene	J gene	clone size	CDR3 protein	CDR3 DNA
TRBV6-1	TRBD2	TRBJ2-7	-	CASSPLGRDGYEQYF	TGTGCCAGCAGTCCTCTAGGGAGGGACGGCTACGAGCAGTACTTC
TRBV6-2/TRBV6-3	-	TRBJ2-1	-	CASTNENRVNEQFF	TGTGCCAGCACCAACGAGAACAGGGTCAATGAGCAGTTCTTC
TRBV5-1	-	TRBJ2-5	-	CVSSLASQETQYF	TGCGTCAGCAGCTTGGCCTCTCAAGAGACCCAGTACTTC
TRBV5-1	TRBD1	TRBJ2-7	-	CASSLTGVNYEQYF	TGCGCCAGCAGCTTGACAGGGGTAAACTACGAGCAGTACTTC
TRBV5-5	TRBD2	TRBJ2-1	few	CASSSGLAGVEQFF	TGTGCCAGCAGCTCCGGACTAGCGGGCGTTGAGCAGTTCTTC
TRBV20-1	-	TRBJ1-2	-	CSARVRTVTYF	TGCAGTGCTAGAGTTAGGACAGTTACTTACTTC
TRBV12-3/TRBV12-4	-	TRBJ2-7	few	CASSWDRRGQNEQYF	TGTGCCAGCAGTTGGGACCGGAGGGGGCAAAACGAGCAGTACTTC
TRBV12-3/TRBV12-4	-	TRBJ2-7	-	CASSFLQGGGYEQYF	TGTGCCAGCAGTTTCTTACAGGGCGGTGGCTACGAGCAGTACTTC
TRBV29-1	TRBD2	TRBJ2-1	-	CSVWGREGLQEQFF	TGCAGCGTTTGGGGGCGGGAGGGCCTCCAAGAGCAGTTCTTC
TRBV6-2/TRBV6-3	TRBD2	TRBJ2-1	-	CASRPQLAGGPDLWFF	TGTGCCAGCAGACCCCAATTGGCGGGAGGGCCGGATCTCTGGTTCTTC
TRBV7-3	-	TRBJ1-1	few	CASSPFGGSTEAFF	TGTGCCAGCAGTCCCTTTGGGGGATCCACTGAAGCTTTCTTT
TRBV5-6	TRBD1	TRBJ2-3	-	CASSKDRVRADTQYF	TGTGCCAGCAGCAAGGACAGGGTTCGGGCAGATACGCAGTATTTT
TRBV30	TRBD1	TRBJ1-1	-	CAWSNRGGGNTEAFF	TGTGCCTGGAGTAACAGGGGCGGTGGGAACACTGAAGCTTTCTTT
TRBV6-5	-	TRBJ2-1	-	CASSDPPYNEQFF	TGTGCCAGCTCGGACCCACCCTACAATGAGCAGTTCTTC
TRBV6-6	TRBD2	TRBJ2-1	-	CASSPNGGASYNEQFF	TGTGCCAGCAGCCCAAACGGGGGGGCCTCCTACAATGAGCAGTTCTTC
TRBV20-1	-	TRBJ1-2	-	CSARGSPGYTF	TGCAGTGCTAGAGGGTCTCCGGGCTACACCTTC
TRBV20-1	-	TRBJ1-6	-	CSASETAPGYSPLHF	TGCAGTGCTTCAGAGACCGCCCCTGGGTATTCACCCCTCCACTTT
TRBV6-5	TRBD1	TRBJ1-5	-	CASSPKTGRTQPQHF	TGTGCCAGCAGTCCGAAGACAGGGCGGACTCAGCCCCAGCATTTT
TRBV28	TRBD1	TRBJ2-1	-	CASSPDRVLEQFF	TGTGCCAGCTCACCAGACAGGGTCCTTGAGCAGTTCTTC
TRBV4-2	-	TRBJ2-7	-	CASSQDSIYEQYF	TGTGCCAGCAGCCAAGATTCCATCTACGAGCAGTACTTC
TRBV10-3	-	TRBJ2-3	-	CAISEGAGRDTQYF	TGTGCCATCAGTGAAGGGGCAGGGAGGGATACGCAGTATTTT
TRBV7-6	TRBD2	TRBJ2-2	-	CASSFLAGNTGELFF	TGTGCCAGCAGCTTTCTAGCGGGGAACACCGGGGAGCTGTTTTTT
TRBV13	-	TRBJ2-5	-	CASSLVPGSGTQYF	TGTGCCAGCAGCTTAGTTCCAGGGTCCGGGACCCAGTACTTC
TRBV6-2/TRBV6-3	-	TRBJ2-2	-	CASNRATGELFF	TGTGCCAGCAACAGGGCCACCGGGGAGCTGTTTTTT
TRBV7-2	-	TRBJ2-3	-	CASSLGALNTQYF	TGTGCCAGCAGCTTAGGGGCCCTAAATACGCAGTATTTT
TRBV7-9	-	TRBJ1-1	-	CASSSLAGAGLGTEAFF	TGTGCCAGCAGCTCACTAGCGGGTGCAGGGTTGGGGACTGAAGCTTTCTTT
TRBV10-3	TRBD1	TRBJ2-3	few	CAISDTGATDTQYF	TGTGCCATCAGTGACACAGGGGCCACAGATACGCAGTATTTT
TRBV12-2	-	TRBJ2-7	-	CASRPPVGVSSYEQYF	TGTGCAAGTCGCCCCCCGGTTGGGGTCAGTTCCTACGAGCAGTACTTC
TRBV7-3	-	TRBJ1-2	once	CASSWEGLRGYTF	TGTGCCAGCAGCTGGGAGGGCCTAAGGGGCTACACCTTC
TRBV10-3	TRBD1	TRBJ2-1	-	CAISGDRGSDNEQFF	TGTGCCATCAGTGGGGACAGGGGTTCGGACAATGAGCAGTTCTTC
TRBV18	TRBD1	TRBJ1-3	few	CASSPGTGPSGNTIYF	TGTGCCAGCTCACCAGGGACAGGGCCCTCTGGAAACACCATATATTTT
TRBV12-3/TRBV12-4	-	TRBJ1-4	-	CASRAAQLEKLFF	TGTGCCAGCAGAGCCGCCCAGCTGGAAAAACTGTTTTTT
TRBV4-2	-	TRBJ1-5	-	CASSQGVGDADQPQHF	TGTGCCAGCAGCCAAGGGGTCGGGGATGCGGATCAGCCCCAGCATTTT
TRBV12-3/TRBV12-4	-	TRBJ2-7	-	CANVHSYEQYF	TGTGCCAACGTCCATTCCTACGAGCAGTACTTC
TRBV19	-	TRBJ2-5	-	CASSIPTETQYF	TGTGCCAGTAGTATCCCAACAGAGACCCAGTACTTC
TRBV29-1	-	TRBJ2-2	few	CSVDRGILNTGELFF	TGCAGCGTTGATAGGGGGATCCTGAACACCGGGGAGCTGTTTTTT
TRBV6-6	-	TRBJ1-5	-	CASTQDSSQPQHF	TGTGCCAGCACTCAGGACAGTTCTCAGCCCCAGCATTTT